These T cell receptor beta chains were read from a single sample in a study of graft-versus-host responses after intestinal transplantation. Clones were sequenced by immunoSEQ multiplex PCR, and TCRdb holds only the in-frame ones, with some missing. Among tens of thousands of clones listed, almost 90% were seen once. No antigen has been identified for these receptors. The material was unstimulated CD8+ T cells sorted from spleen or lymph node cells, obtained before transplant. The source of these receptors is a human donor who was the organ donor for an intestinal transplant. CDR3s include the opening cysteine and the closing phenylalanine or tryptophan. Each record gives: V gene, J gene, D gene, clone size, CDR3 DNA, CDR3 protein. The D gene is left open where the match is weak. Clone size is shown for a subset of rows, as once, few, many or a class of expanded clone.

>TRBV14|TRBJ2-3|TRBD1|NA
TGTGCCAGCAGCCAAGACCGAGTTGGGGGACAGTACTTTTCTAGCACAGATACGCAGTATTTT
CASSQDRVGGQYFSSTDTQYF
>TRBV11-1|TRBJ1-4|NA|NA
TGTGCCAGCAGCGAAACGCCACAGGGAACTAATGAAAAACTGTTTTTT
CASSETPQGTNEKLFF
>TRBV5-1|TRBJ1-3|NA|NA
TGCGCCAGCAGCTTGGGGGAGGACTCTGGAAACACCATATATTTT
CASSLGEDSGNTIYF
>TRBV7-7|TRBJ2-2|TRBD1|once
TGTGCTAGCAGCTTAGCCGTGACAGGGCCCGGGGAGCTGTTTTTT
CASSLAVTGPGELFF
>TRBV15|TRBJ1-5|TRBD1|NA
TGTGCCACCAGCAGAGATGGAGCCGGACAGGGAAGTTATCAGCCCCAGCATTTT
CATSRDGAGQGSYQPQHF
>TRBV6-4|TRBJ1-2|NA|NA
TGTGCCAGCAGCCTAAACCCGGGACATCCTTATGGCTACACCTTC
CASSLNPGHPYGYTF
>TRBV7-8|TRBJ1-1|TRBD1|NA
TGTGCCAGCACTCCCGGGACAGGGATCGACGCTTTCTTT
CASTPGTGIDAFF
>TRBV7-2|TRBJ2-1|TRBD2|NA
TGTGCCAGCAGCTTCCCAACTAGCGCGAACAATGAGCAGTTCTTC
CASSFPTSANNEQFF
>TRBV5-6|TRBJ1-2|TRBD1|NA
TGTGCCAGCAGGGTGGGACAGGTAGCCCATGGCTACACCTTC
CASRVGQVAHGYTF
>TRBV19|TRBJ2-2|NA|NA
TGTGCCAGTAGTATAGCCGGGGGGCTCACCGGGGAGCTGTTTTTT
CASSIAGGLTGELFF
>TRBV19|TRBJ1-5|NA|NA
TGTGCCAGTAGTATTAGTCCCACCCCGGGGTATAGCAATCAGCCCCAGCATTTT
CASSISPTPGYSNQPQHF
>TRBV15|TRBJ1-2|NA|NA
TGTGCCATTTCTGGCGGGGGCTCGGAGATGCGTGGCTACACCTTC
CAISGGGSEMRGYTF
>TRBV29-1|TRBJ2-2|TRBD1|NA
TGCAGCGCCGGGACAGCCACCGGGGAGCTGTTTTTT
CSAGTATGELFF
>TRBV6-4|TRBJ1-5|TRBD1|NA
TGTGCCAGCTCCGGCGGGGGACAGGGTAATCAGCCCCAGCATTTT
CASSGGGQGNQPQHF
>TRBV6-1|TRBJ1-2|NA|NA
TGTGCCAGCAGTGTTCACATATTTGGCTACACCTTC
CASSVHIFGYTF
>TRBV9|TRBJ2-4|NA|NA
TGTGCCAGCAGCGCGACTAGTGGAGAAGCCAAAAACATTCAGTACTTC
CASSATSGEAKNIQYF
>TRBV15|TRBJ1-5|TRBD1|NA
TGTGCCACCAGCATAAGGACAGGGAGTAGCAATCAGCCCCAGCATTTT
CATSIRTGSSNQPQHF
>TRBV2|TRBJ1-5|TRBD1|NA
TGTGCCAGCAGTGAAATGGGGACAGGGGCAAGCCAGCATTTT
CASSEMGTGASQHF
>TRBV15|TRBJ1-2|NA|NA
TGTGCCACCAGCAGGGGGTCAGGGGAGTTGGATGGCTACACCTTC
CATSRGSGELDGYTF
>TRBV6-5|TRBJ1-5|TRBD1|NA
TGTGCCAGCAGCCCAGGGGGCTATAGCAATCAGCCCCAGCATTTT
CASSPGGYSNQPQHF
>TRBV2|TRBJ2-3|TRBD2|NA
TGTGCCAGCAGTGAAGAGGCGGGGGGCGTGGGCACAGATACGCAGTATTTT
CASSEEAGGVGTDTQYF
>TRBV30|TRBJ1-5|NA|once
TGTGCCTGGAGTATCGGGAGCAATCAGCCCCAGCATTTT
CAWSIGSNQPQHF
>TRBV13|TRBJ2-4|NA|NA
TGTGCCAGCAGCTTAGGAATGGGAGGCGCCTTCGACATTCAGTACTTC
CASSLGMGGAFDIQYF
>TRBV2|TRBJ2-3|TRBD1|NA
TGTGCCAGCAAAACCGGGACAGGGGATGCAGATACGCAGTATTTT
CASKTGTGDADTQYF
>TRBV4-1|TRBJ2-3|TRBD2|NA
TGCGCCAGCAGGCTAGCGGTTCTCACAGATACGCAGTATTTT
CASRLAVLTDTQYF
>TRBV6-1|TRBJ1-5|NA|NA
TGTGCCAGCAGTGATGCGGACATTGGTCCCCAGCATTTT
CASSDADIGPQHF
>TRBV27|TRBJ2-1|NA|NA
TGTGCCAGCAGTTTTAGCAGCGGCAATGAGCAGTTCTTC
CASSFSSGNEQFF
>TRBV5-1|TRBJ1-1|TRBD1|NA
TGCGCCAGCAGCAGTGGGACAGGGCCGTCTGAAGCTTTCTTT
CASSSGTGPSEAFF
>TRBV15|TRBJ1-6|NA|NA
TGTGCCACCAGCAGTCAGTATACACCCCTCCACTTT
CATSSQYTPLHF
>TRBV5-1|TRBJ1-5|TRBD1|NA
TGCGCCAGCAGCCACGGGACAGGCCTTAGCAATCAGCCCCAGCATTTT
CASSHGTGLSNQPQHF
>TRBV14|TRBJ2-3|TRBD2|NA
TGTGCCAGCAGCCCCAGGGCGGGGGCAGATACGCAGTATTTT
CASSPRAGADTQYF
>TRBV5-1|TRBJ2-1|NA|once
TGCGCCAGCAGCTCCCAGGACAATGAGCAGTTCTTC
CASSSQDNEQFF